A single sample is the source of the 29 T cell receptor beta chains below, sequenced in a study of T cell repertoires in cytomegalovirus infection. TCRdb redid the calling of the reads with MiXCR, one entry per CDR3 protein. The data contain about 890,000 distinct CDR3 sequences, about a third of them seen just once; the ten biggest clones take up 11% to 15%. Antigens for these TCRs are unknown. Specimen: cultured CD8+ T cells from PBMCs, collected from culture after CMV antigen stimulation. The receptors come from a human donor in good health (CMV status not recorded). Some clones in this sample may be carry-over from other donors' samples.

This clonotype has only a few counts. V and J are TRBV27 and TRBJ2-3, with D tentatively TRBD2 (6 bases). V was clipped by 2 bases and J by 7 bases, with 13 bases between them. This CDR3 comprises 14 residues. Germline V lookup: CDR1 MNHEY, CDR2 SMNVEV (reference sequence). The DNA for the CDR3 is TGTGCCAGCAGTTTAGGAGGGGTGGGGAATACGCAGTATTTT. Its translation: CASSLGGVGNTQYF.

This clonotype came up a few times. CDR3: CASSLPGLGDQYF. The CDR3 DNA reads as TGTGCCAGCAGCTTACCAGGGCTGGGTGACCAGTACTTC. The chain recombines TRBV7-9 with TRBJ2-5; D perhaps matches TRBD1 (5 bases). The V end lost 2 bases, the J end lost 10 bases, and 14 bases lay between the germline ends. The germline CDR1 and CDR2 sequences are SEHNR and FQNEAQ (reference sequence). CDR3 size: 13 residues.

This chain joins TRBV6-1 and TRBJ1-1; D perhaps matches TRBD1 (6 bases). Trimming shortened V by 3 bases and J by 2 bases, and 13 bases separated the two germline ends. CDR1 and CDR2 from the germline V gene are MNHNS and SASEGT. This CDR3 spans 15 amino acids. The CDR3 loop is CASSEGVRGNTEAFF. DNA of the CDR3: TGTGCCAGCAGTGAGGGCGTCAGGGGCAACACTGAAGCTTTCTTT.

The V and J genes are TRBV6-1 and TRBJ1-5; D gene ambiguous. The CDR3 sequence is 13 residues long. Germline V gene data show CDR1 as MNHNS and CDR2 as SASEGT. The V and J ends lost 0 bases and 6 bases respectively, with 6 bases between them. Here the CDR3 DNA reads TGTGCCAGCAGTGAAGCGCTAGTTCAGCCCCAGCATTTT. It yields the protein CASSEALVQPQHF.

This clonotype has only a few counts. This chain links TRBV6-4 with TRBJ2-3; a possible D gene is TRBD1 (6 bases). The length of the CDR3 is 15 residues. Looked up from germline, CDR1 is MRHNA and CDR2 is SNTAGT. V shed 2 bases and J shed 1 base, with 10 bases lying between them. The chain's CDR3 is CASSDKGVRTDTQYF. The CDR3 DNA sequence: TGTGCCAGCAGTGACAAGGGGGTTCGCACAGATACGCAGTATTTT.

This chain uses TRBV5-5 with TRBJ2-7; a weak D match, TRBD2 (6 bases). The CDR3 covers 13 residues. Per germline, CDR1 SGHKS and CDR2 YYEKEE (reference sequence). V gave up 5 bases and J gave up 4 bases, with 13 bases separating them. The CDR3 DNA reads TGTGCCAGCAGGGGCCCGGGGGATTACGAGCAGTACGTC. This gives the protein CASRGPGDYEQYV.

V and J are TRBV7-9 and TRBJ2-1; 9 bases agree with TRBD2. Germline trimming cut 1 base from V and 6 bases from J; bases unmatched to any gene: 4. CDR3 size: 15 residues. Germline lookup yields CDR1 SEHNR and CDR2 FQNEAQ (reference sequence). This CDR3 reads CASSLGGLAANEQFF. Written as DNA, the CDR3 is TGTGCCAGCAGCTTAGGGGGACTAGCAGCCAATGAGCAGTTCTTC.

The J gene is TRBJ2-1, the V gene TRBV4-1, with 15 nucleotides matching TRBD2. V trimming: 8 bases; J trimming: 8 bases; junction bases outside the gene matches: 7. The CDR3 has 15 amino acids. Germline CDR1 and CDR2: MGHRA and YSYEKL. The CDR3 is CASGGLAGGPDEQFF. The CDR3 DNA sequence: TGCGCCAGCGGCGGACTAGCGGGGGGGCCCGATGAGCAGTTCTTC.

This clonotype was seen a few times. The chain uses TRBV4-1 and TRBJ2-1; 9 bases are shared with TRBD2. The junction had 11 bases not matched to a gene; V was cut back by 3 bases and J by 8 bases. Germline values: CDR1 MGHRA, CDR2 YSYEKL. The length of the CDR3 is 16 residues. CDR3 loop: CASSHPMRGGKDEQFF. CDR3 DNA sequence: TGCGCCAGCAGCCATCCGATGCGGGGGGGTAAGGATGAGCAGTTCTTC.

This clonotype was counted many times. The chain couples TRBV7-8 to TRBJ1-4; D not certain. V lost 1 base and J lost 5, with 8 bases in between. Germline lookup yields CDR1 SGHVS and CDR2 FQNEAQ. The CDR3 extends over 14 amino acids. CDR3 in DNA: TGTGCCAGCAGCTTAGAGTTATGGAATGAAAAACTGTTTTTT. This translates into CASSLELWNEKLFF.

This clonotype was found many times. The chain joins TRBV10-2 to TRBJ2-1, with a possible D match to TRBD1 (6 bases). V was shortened by 5 bases and J by 2 bases, with 13 bases between the two germline ends. The germline V gene has CDR1 WSHSY and CDR2 SAAADI. This CDR3 has 15 amino acids. CDR3 amino acids: CASSTGQPPYNEQFF. The DNA for the CDR3 is TGCGCCAGCAGTACTGGACAGCCACCCTACAATGAGCAGTTCTTC.

CDR3 residues: CASSPSGAGNTEAFF. The CDR3 DNA is TGTGCCAGCAGTCCTTCGGGGGCGGGTAACACTGAAGCTTTCTTT. This chain uses TRBV7-9 with TRBJ1-1; possibly TRBD1 for D (6 bases). CDR3 length equals 15 residues. Germline lookup yields CDR1 SEHNR and CDR2 FQNEAQ (reference sequence). Trimming left V 6 bases short and J 2 bases short, with 16 bases between.

This clonotype was found many times. V and J are TRBV7-9 and TRBJ2-5; possibly TRBD2 for D (5 bases). Trimming stripped 7 bases from V and 10 bases from J, with 13 bases between. In germline, CDR1 is SEHNR, CDR2 FQNEAQ (reference sequence). The CDR3 covers 11 residues. The CDR3 nucleotides read TGTGCCAGCATCTCATTCGGGGTCCAGTACTTC. Amino acid sequence: CASISFGVQYF.

This clonotype was seen many times. The chain is built from TRBV7-6 and TRBJ2-2; D gene ambiguous. The germline gives CDR1 SGHVS, CDR2 FNYEAQ. V lost 3 bases to trimming and J lost 2 bases, with 16 bases between them. This CDR3 spans 17 amino acids. The CDR3 reads CASSFARLQINTGELFF. The DNA for the CDR3 is TGTGCCAGCAGCTTTGCAAGGCTCCAAATCAACACCGGGGAGCTGTTTTTT.

V is TRBV14 and J is TRBJ2-3; D may be TRBD1 or TRBD2 (6 bases each). CDR1 and CDR2 from the germline V gene are SGHDN and FVKESK. Between the trimmed V and J ends, which lost 6 bases and 2 bases, there was a span of 15 bases. The CDR3 is made up of 15 amino acids. CDR3 nucleotide sequence: TGTGCCAGCAGTCCAACGGGGGCCCCCACAGATACGCAGTATTTT. Its protein product is CASSPTGAPTDTQYF.

This clonotype turned up a few times. The chain uses TRBV7-9 and TRBJ1-1; D not certain. Trimming removed 6 bases at V and 1 base at J, with 12 bases between. This CDR3 contains 14 residues. Germline V lookup: CDR1 SEHNR, CDR2 FQNEAQ (reference sequence). The CDR3 DNA sequence: TGTGCCAGCAGTTGGACGGACGGGAACACTGAAGCTTTCTTT. The encoded protein is CASSWTDGNTEAFF.

The sample holds many counts of this clonotype. The V gene is TRBV7-2, the J gene TRBJ2-3; either TRBD1 or TRBD2 may supply D (5 bases each). V shed 6 bases and J shed 0 bases, with 13 bases lying between them. The CDR3 consists of 15 residues. Germline V CDR1 and CDR2: SGHTA, FQGNSA. As DNA, the CDR3 is TGTGCCAGCAGGCTGGGACCGCCCAGCACAGATACGCAGTATTTT. This translates into CASRLGPPSTDTQYF.

This clonotype has a handful of counts. The chain uses TRBV12-3 or TRBV12-4 and TRBJ1-2; 10 bases are shared with TRBD1. This CDR3 contains 16 residues. V dropped 5 bases and J dropped 1; count of bases not matched to a gene: 7. Here the CDR3 DNA reads TGTGCCAGCAGTACCATGGGACAGGGGCTTAACTATGGCTACACCTTC. Protein sequence: CASSTMGQGLNYGYTF.

This clonotype appeared a single time. At one end, the junction sequence differs from germline, possibly due to a read error. This rearrangement joins TRBV7-9 to TRBJ2-1; D not certain. CDR1 and CDR2 from the germline V gene are SEHNR and FQNEAQ (reference sequence). The CDR3 has 12 amino acids. The CDR3 bases are TGTGTCAGCACGAATCGCCCCAATGAGCAGTTCTTC. It codes for CVSTNRPNEQFF. The full variable domain, with the rest looked up from reference TRBV7-9 and TRBJ2-1, is DTGVSQNPRHKITKRGQNVTFRCDPISEHNRLYWYRQTLGQGPEFLTYFQNEAQLEKSRLLSDRFSAERPKGSFSTLEIQRTEQGDSAMYLCVSTNRPNEQFFGPGTRLTVL.

This clonotype was counted only a few times. The CDR3 reads CASKPFSGNTIYF. Here the CDR3 DNA reads TGTGCCAGCAAGCCGTTCTCTGGAAACACCATATATTTT. This chain uses TRBV27 with TRBJ1-3; no clear D. CDR1 and CDR2 (germline): MNHEY, SMNVEV (reference sequence). The CDR3 covers 13 residues. The V and J ends lost 7 bases and 0 bases respectively, with 7 bases between them.

J is TRBJ2-5 and V is TRBV10-2; tentatively, D is TRBD1 (5 bases). Trimming stripped 7 bases from V and 5 bases from J, with 11 bases between. This CDR3 is built from 12 residues. Looked up from germline, CDR1 is WSHSY and CDR2 is SAAADI. The CDR3 DNA reads TGCGCCAGCATTCAGGGTGGGGAGACCCAGTACTTC. Protein sequence: CASIQGGETQYF.

V and J are TRBV7-9 and TRBJ2-1; 9 nucleotides match TRBD2. In germline, CDR1 is SEHNR, CDR2 FQNEAQ (reference sequence). Losses at the gene ends were 5 bases for V and 5 bases for J; bases not matched to a gene: 7. CDR3 size: 15 residues. The CDR3 spells CASSTSGTSNNEQFF. The DNA for the CDR3 is TGTGCCAGCAGCACATCCGGGACTAGCAACAATGAGCAGTTCTTC. Full variable domain (rest looked up from reference TRBV7-9 and TRBJ2-1): DTGVSQNPRHKITKRGQNVTFRCDPISEHNRLYWYRQTLGQGPEFLTYFQNEAQLEKSRLLSDRFSAERPKGSFSTLEIQRTEQGDSAMYLCASSTSGTSNNEQFFGPGTRLTVL.

The count of this clonotype is one. A much larger clone differs from this one at a single base, so this may be a read error. The genes are TRBV11-2 and TRBJ2-2, with D possibly being TRBD1 or TRBD2 (6 bases each). The CDR3 totals 15 residues. Germline V gene sequence: CDR1 SGHAT, CDR2 FQNNGV. CDR3 DNA: TGTGCCAGCATCCTGACAGGCTCAAACACCGGGGGGCTGTTTTTT. Protein: CASILTGSNTGGLFF.

This clonotype has ten or more counts. The chain joins TRBV27 to TRBJ1-1; a possible D gene is TRBD1 (6 bases). Germline V gene sequence: CDR1 MNHEY, CDR2 SMNVEV (reference sequence). V was shortened by 5 bases and J by 0 bases, with 10 bases between the two germline ends. This CDR3 has 14 amino acids. CDR3 bases: TGTGCCAGCAGTGCAGACAGGATGAACACTGAAGCTTTCTTT. Translation gives CASSADRMNTEAFF.

This clonotype showed up just a few times. This CDR3 reads CASSSGISTDTQYF. The CDR3 coding sequence is TGTGCCAGCAGCTCAGGGATTTCAACAGATACGCAGTATTTT. The chain employs TRBV5-4 and TRBJ2-3; TRBD1 is a possible D gene (5 bases). Trimming stripped 3 bases from V and 3 bases from J, with 11 bases between. This CDR3 region has 14 residues. Germline V CDR1 and CDR2: SGHNT, YYREEE (reference sequence).

This clonotype has ten or more counts. The V and J genes are TRBV7-2 and TRBJ2-6; D is ambiguous. This CDR3 spans 14 amino acids. The V gene's germline CDR1 is SGHTA and CDR2 FQGNSA. The V end lost 0 bases, the J end lost 8 bases, and 8 bases lay between the germline ends. CDR3 protein: CASSLALGPNVLTF. The CDR3 DNA sequence: TGTGCCAGCAGCTTAGCTCTAGGCCCCAACGTCCTGACTTTC.

This clonotype is medium-sized by share. The chain recombines TRBV4-1 with TRBJ2-5; no clear D. CDR1 and CDR2 (germline): MGHRA, YSYEKL. This CDR3 is 12 amino acids long. The V gene lost 4 bases and the J gene lost 5 bases, with 8 bases spanning the gap. The CDR3 nucleotides are TGCGCCAGCAGCCGTTCGAAGGAGACCCAGTACTTC. It is translated as CASSRSKETQYF.

This clonotype was counted between two and nine times. An end of the junction differs from the germline gene, which may be a read error. The chain joins TRBV7-6 to TRBJ2-1, with 9 bases aligning to TRBD2. The length of the CDR3 is 16 residues. Germline loops: CDR1 SGHVS, CDR2 FNYEAQ. CDR3 in amino acids: CASSDGGGAVYNEQFF. In nucleotides, the CDR3 is TGTGCTAGCAGCGACGGCGGGGGGGCCGTCTACAATGAGCAGTTCTTC.

The genes are TRBV12-3 or TRBV12-4 and TRBJ2-1; D uncertain. The CDR3 totals 13 residues. The V gene lost 3 bases and the J gene lost 5 bases, with 8 bases spanning the gap. Here the CDR3 reads CASSFGEDNEQFF. The CDR3, as DNA: TGTGCCAGCAGTTTCGGTGAGGACAATGAGCAGTTCTTC.